Listed below are T cell receptor beta chains from one sample, sequenced in a study of response to subunit inactivated influenza vaccine. Each CDR3 protein is one row after TCRdb ran MiXCR on the RT-PCR reads. The sample yields hundreds of thousands of distinct CDR3 sequences, approximately 9.9% seen once. The specimen comprised PBMCs from blood, sampled more than 35 days after vaccination. Source of these receptors: a middle-aged man who received an inactivated influenza vaccine. CDR3s include the opening cysteine and the closing phenylalanine or tryptophan. Each record gives: CDR3 protein, clone size, CDR3 length, V gene. Expanded clones are given a class, and other clones once, few, many or no size at all.

CDR3 protein: CASSLSQVYEQYF; clone size: few; CDR3 length: 13; V gene: TRBV27
CDR3 protein: CASSDPGTSGPWANVLTF; clone size: .; CDR3 length: 18; V gene: TRBV6-1
CDR3 protein: CASRIQETQYF; clone size: few; CDR3 length: 11; V gene: TRBV12-3/TRBV12-4
CDR3 protein: CASSLGQKALGYTF; clone size: few; CDR3 length: 14; V gene: TRBV5-6
CDR3 protein: CSASRGGEAFF; clone size: few; CDR3 length: 11; V gene: TRBV20-1
CDR3 protein: CASSQSVSGETQYF; clone size: .; CDR3 length: 14; V gene: TRBV3-1
CDR3 protein: CASSPDSWQPQHF; clone size: .; CDR3 length: 13; V gene: TRBV6-1
CDR3 protein: CASSIDWDRAYNEQFF; clone size: few; CDR3 length: 16; V gene: TRBV19
CDR3 protein: CSARLQGVAYEQYF; clone size: many; CDR3 length: 14; V gene: TRBV20-1
CDR3 protein: CASKLTGTAFNEKLFF; clone size: few; CDR3 length: 16; V gene: TRBV28
CDR3 protein: CASSGGASGNTIYF; clone size: .; CDR3 length: 14; V gene: TRBV10-2
CDR3 protein: CSASDTGNNSPLHF; clone size: few; CDR3 length: 14; V gene: TRBV20-1
CDR3 protein: CASSDRTSGDNEQFF; clone size: many; CDR3 length: 15; V gene: TRBV7-9
CDR3 protein: CASSLDFAVQETQYF; clone size: .; CDR3 length: 15; V gene: TRBV7-9
CDR3 protein: CASSQGAASSF; clone size: .; CDR3 length: 11; V gene: TRBV11-2
CDR3 protein: CASSSRGENTEAFF; clone size: .; CDR3 length: 14; V gene: TRBV5-1
CDR3 protein: CATSPTGPSYNEQFF; clone size: .; CDR3 length: 15; V gene: TRBV24-1
CDR3 protein: CSASPPDRGEETQYF; clone size: .; CDR3 length: 15; V gene: TRBV20-1
CDR3 protein: CASNGGTNEQFF; clone size: few; CDR3 length: 12; V gene: TRBV12-3/TRBV12-4
CDR3 protein: CASTGTSLADTQYF; clone size: .; CDR3 length: 14; V gene: TRBV2
CDR3 protein: CASSKTGGAGYNEQFF; clone size: few; CDR3 length: 16; V gene: TRBV5-6
CDR3 protein: CASSLVTAGETQYF; clone size: .; CDR3 length: 14; V gene: TRBV5-1
CDR3 protein: CATSDPQGVAFF; clone size: few; CDR3 length: 12; V gene: TRBV24-1
CDR3 protein: CASSLHQGTGNTIYF; clone size: .; CDR3 length: 15; V gene: TRBV28
CDR3 protein: CASSLGPGGDQPQHF; clone size: .; CDR3 length: 15; V gene: TRBV12-3/TRBV12-4
CDR3 protein: CSAPGDFVEAFF; clone size: many; CDR3 length: 12; V gene: TRBV20-1
CDR3 protein: CASSPSQRHQPQHF; clone size: many; CDR3 length: 14; V gene: TRBV12-3/TRBV12-4
CDR3 protein: CVSSFGTGEQFF; clone size: .; CDR3 length: 12; V gene: TRBV5-1
CDR3 protein: CASSYVAYRTGGVYEQYF; clone size: .; CDR3 length: 18; V gene: TRBV6-5
CDR3 protein: CASSGTFGGAKYNEQFF; clone size: many; CDR3 length: 17; V gene: TRBV12-3/TRBV12-4
CDR3 protein: CASSLGGRAYTQYF; clone size: few; CDR3 length: 14; V gene: TRBV28
CDR3 protein: CASSSGTVTGELFF; clone size: many; CDR3 length: 14; V gene: TRBV5-1
CDR3 protein: CASSQSLRQLNYGYTF; clone size: .; CDR3 length: 16; V gene: TRBV23-1
CDR3 protein: CATSENGIPKAETQYF; clone size: .; CDR3 length: 16; V gene: TRBV24-1
CDR3 protein: CSAREAGAYNEQFF; clone size: once; CDR3 length: 14; V gene: TRBV20-1
CDR3 protein: CATQRDIGQPQHF; clone size: .; CDR3 length: 13; V gene: TRBV15
CDR3 protein: CASSQVGVSYEQYF; clone size: .; CDR3 length: 14; V gene: TRBV14
CDR3 protein: CASSYGQPYEQYF; clone size: .; CDR3 length: 13; V gene: TRBV6-2/TRBV6-3
CDR3 protein: CSVENYSWNTDTQYF; clone size: few; CDR3 length: 15; V gene: TRBV29-1
CDR3 protein: CASSEGQGGEQYF; clone size: .; CDR3 length: 13; V gene: TRBV5-1
CDR3 protein: CASRASTGLEQYF; clone size: .; CDR3 length: 13; V gene: TRBV6-2/TRBV6-3
CDR3 protein: CSARTGLNTEAFF; clone size: many; CDR3 length: 13; V gene: TRBV20-1
CDR3 protein: CASSYSRSGEEGAFF; clone size: .; CDR3 length: 15; V gene: TRBV6-5
CDR3 protein: CATSRDPRGNEQFF; clone size: many; CDR3 length: 14; V gene: TRBV15
CDR3 protein: CASKPQGTSYEQYF; clone size: .; CDR3 length: 14; V gene: TRBV5-1
CDR3 protein: CASSQSGRAGEQYF; clone size: few; CDR3 length: 14; V gene: TRBV6-2/TRBV6-3
CDR3 protein: CASSPRAGRYGYTF; clone size: few; CDR3 length: 14; V gene: TRBV6-1
CDR3 protein: CAISTSEGNQPQHF; clone size: .; CDR3 length: 14; V gene: TRBV10-3
CDR3 protein: CSVLTSGRAQGEQYF; clone size: many; CDR3 length: 15; V gene: TRBV29-1
CDR3 protein: CSVVIRESYEQYF; clone size: .; CDR3 length: 13; V gene: TRBV29-1
CDR3 protein: CASSVSRVVHTQYF; clone size: many; CDR3 length: 14; V gene: TRBV7-3
CDR3 protein: CASSSIRDRGLDTQYF; clone size: many; CDR3 length: 16; V gene: TRBV7-8
CDR3 protein: CASTRGPAFEQYF; clone size: .; CDR3 length: 13; V gene: TRBV7-2
CDR3 protein: CATRTPSTDTQYF; clone size: .; CDR3 length: 13; V gene: TRBV6-2/TRBV6-3
CDR3 protein: CSARRGDNTGELFF; clone size: many; CDR3 length: 14; V gene: TRBV20-1
CDR3 protein: CASSQVLGTYEQYF; clone size: few; CDR3 length: 14; V gene: TRBV4-1
CDR3 protein: CASSAWASGGSADTQYF; clone size: many; CDR3 length: 17; V gene: TRBV7-2